Below are 24 T cell receptor beta chains sequenced from a single sample in a study of response to subunit inactivated influenza vaccine. TCRdb called the RT-PCR reads again in MiXCR, with one record for every CDR3 protein. The sample lists 540,000 or so distinct CDR3 sequences; around 13% were seen once. The sample here was PBMCs from blood, taken 35 to 45 days after vaccination. These receptors came from a man between 45 and 60 years old who received an inactivated influenza vaccine.

The sample holds a few counts of this clonotype. The chain couples TRBV5-1 to TRBJ2-3; 9 bases fit TRBD2. This CDR3 region has 16 residues. J was trimmed by 5 bases and V by 0 bases; bases with no gene match: 7. Germline-derived CDR1 and CDR2 are SGHRS and YFSETQ. CDR3 in DNA: TGCGCCAGCAGCTTGGCTGGCGGGGGGGTACGAGATACGCAGTATTTT. This sequence encodes CASSLAGGGVRDTQYF.

This clonotype was seen a few times. The genes are TRBV12-3 or TRBV12-4 and TRBJ1-2; D might be TRBD1 (6 bases). The ends were cut back, 7 bases at V and 5 bases at J, with 14 bases in the middle. The CDR3 contains 13 residues. This CDR3 is CASTPGHSYGYTF. Here the CDR3 DNA reads TGTGCCAGCACCCCGGGACACTCTTATGGCTACACCTTC.

This chain links TRBV12-3 or TRBV12-4 with TRBJ2-5, with 8 bases fitting TRBD2. CDR3 length: 15 amino acids. J was trimmed by 7 bases and V by 2 bases; bases with no gene match: 9. The CDR3 bases are TGTGCCAGCAGTTTACGACGGGGGGGCTCTGGGACCCAGTACTTC. Residues: CASSLRRGGSGTQYF.

V is TRBV5-5 and J is TRBJ1-5; a weak D match, TRBD1 (5 bases). The CDR3 extends over 15 amino acids. The germline V gene encodes CDR1 SGHKS and CDR2 YYEKEE (reference sequence). The germline V and J ends were trimmed by 0 bases and 2 bases, with 9 bases remaining between them. The CDR3 DNA is TGTGCCAGCAGCTTGGTCCAGGGACGCAATCAGCCCCAGCATTTT. It yields the protein CASSLVQGRNQPQHF.

The rearrangement links TRBV6-1 to TRBJ2-5, with D possibly called TRBD1 or TRBD2 (5 bases each). V gave up 4 bases and J gave up 2 bases, with 8 bases separating them. CDR1 and CDR2 (germline): MNHNS, SASEGT. This CDR3 region has 13 residues. In DNA form, the CDR3 reads TGTGCCAGCAGTGGGGGGTTTCAAGAGACCCAGTACTTC. This translates into CASSGGFQETQYF.

This clonotype was detected many times. The V and J genes are TRBV5-5 and TRBJ2-1; no clear D. Looked up from germline, CDR1 is SGHKS and CDR2 is YYEKEE (reference sequence). The CDR3 has 16 residues. V dropped 4 bases and J dropped 7 bases, with 21 bases sitting between them. CDR3: CASSPLGVGFPNEQFF. The CDR3 DNA reads TGTGCCAGCAGCCCCTTGGGTGTTGGGTTCCCTAATGAGCAGTTCTTC.

This clonotype was observed many times. This chain uses TRBV10-3 with TRBJ2-3, with 7 nucleotides matching TRBD2. The J segment lost 0 bases and the V segment lost 3 bases, leaving 12 bases of the junction unmatched. Germline loops: CDR1 ENHRY, CDR2 SYGVKD. This CDR3 is 18 amino acids long. Here the CDR3 DNA reads TGTGCCATCAGTGATCGTCTGCTAGCGGTTGTTAGCACAGATACGCAGTATTTT. This sequence encodes CAISDRLLAVVSTDTQYF.

This clonotype was observed many times. The chain joins TRBV20-1 to TRBJ2-7; D perhaps matches TRBD1 (6 bases). Germline V gene sequence: CDR1 DFQATT, CDR2 SNEGSKA (reference sequence). There are 13 residues in the CDR3. V was cut by 3 bases and J by 4 bases, with 13 bases left in between. The CDR3 loop is CSASGNRDYEQYF. In DNA, the CDR3 is TGCAGTGCTAGTGGAAACAGGGATTACGAGCAGTACTTC.

The chain employs TRBV20-1 and TRBJ2-7, with D possibly called TRBD1 or TRBD2 (5 bases each). The V end was cut by 0 bases, the J end by 4 bases, with 19 bases between. Germline CDR1 is DFQATT and CDR2 is SNEGSKA (reference sequence). The CDR3 length is 16 residues. The CDR3 reads CSARDAGEGVEYEQYF. The CDR3 nucleotides read TGCAGTGCTAGAGATGCCGGGGAAGGGGTGGAATACGAGCAGTACTTC.

This clonotype came up a few times. The chain carries TRBV15 and TRBJ1-1, with D possibly being TRBD1 (5 bases). Germline values: CDR1 LNHNV, CDR2 YYDKDF (reference sequence). V was pared by 2 bases and J by 1 base, with 11 bases between. The CDR3 has 15 amino acids. The CDR3 spells CATSRPIGQNTEAFF. The DNA of the CDR3 is TGTGCCACCAGCAGACCTATCGGACAGAACACTGAAGCTTTCTTT.

A note on this clonotype: A read error may account for a junction end that differs from germline. The gene calls are TRBV7-9 and TRBJ1-4, with D perhaps TRBD1 (6 bases). Germline V CDR1 and CDR2: SEHNR, FQNEAQ (reference sequence). There are 15 residues in the CDR3. Here the CDR3 reads CASSLAGAANEKLFF. CDR3 nucleotide sequence: TGTGCCAGCAGCCTAGCGGGGGCAGCTAATGAAAAACTGTTTTTT.

V usage is TRBV29-1 and J usage is TRBJ2-2; either TRBD1 or TRBD2 may supply D (5 bases each). The germline V and J ends were trimmed by 3 bases and 4 bases, with 9 bases remaining between them. The CDR3 contains 13 residues. Germline V gives CDR1 SQVTM, CDR2 ANQGSEA. Here the CDR3 reads CSVDGGGTGELFF. CDR3 nucleotide sequence: TGCAGCGTTGATGGGGGTGGCACCGGGGAGCTGTTTTTT.

The CDR3 loop reads CAWRDPGPTYEQYF. In DNA, the CDR3 is TGTGCCTGGAGGGACCCGGGCCCAACCTACGAGCAGTACTTC. The chain links TRBV30 to TRBJ2-7; unclear D gene. CDR1 and CDR2 from the germline V gene are GTSNPN and SVGIG (reference sequence). CDR3 length: 14 residues. Deletions cut 3 bases from V and 2 bases from J, with 14 bases between.

In its sample, this clonotype was seen a few times. The chain is built from TRBV7-6 and TRBJ2-5; D not certain. This CDR3 has 11 residues. The V gene's germline CDR1 is SGHVS and CDR2 FNYEAQ. The V and J ends lost 8 bases and 2 bases respectively, with 6 bases between them. The CDR3 sequence is CASGIQETQYF. The CDR3 DNA sequence: TGTGCCAGCGGAATACAAGAGACCCAGTACTTC.

The chain links TRBV4-2 to TRBJ2-7, with TRBD1 identical over 9 bases. V shed 2 bases, J shed 0 bases, and the junction held 2 bases outside the gene matches. CDR1 LGHNA and CDR2 YNFKEQ come from the germline V gene. CDR3 length: 15 amino acids. This CDR3 is CASSQLGQGSYEQYF. The CDR3 coding sequence is TGTGCCAGCAGCCAATTGGGACAGGGCTCCTACGAGCAGTACTTC.

This rearrangement joins TRBV27 to TRBJ1-5; 9 nucleotides match TRBD1. The CDR3 consists of 16 residues. Germline values: CDR1 MNHEY, CDR2 SMNVEV (reference sequence). Losses at the gene ends were 4 bases for V and 7 bases for J; bases not matched to a gene: 11. CDR3 in DNA: TGTGCCAGCAGTTCCCGGCGGACAGGGGAAGGGCAGCCCCAGCATTTT. Translating gives CASSSRRTGEGQPQHF.

A few counts support this clonotype. The chain employs TRBV11-1 and TRBJ2-5; 14 nucleotides line up with TRBD2. Germline loops: CDR1 SGHAT, CDR2 FQDESV (reference sequence). The V gene end was trimmed by 5 bases and the J gene end by 1 base; junction bases not matched to a gene: 12. The CDR3 length is 19 residues. Here the CDR3 DNA reads TGTGCCAGCAGCATCCGACTAGCGGGGGGGCCATTGGGCCAAGAGACCCAGTACTTC. Its translation: CASSIRLAGGPLGQETQYF.

This clonotype was seen at least ten times. The genes are TRBV9 and TRBJ2-7; D is ambiguous. The germline CDR1 and CDR2 sequences are SGDLS and YYNGEE. Trimming took 3 bases from V and 9 from J, leaving 13 bases between them. The CDR3 spans 12 residues. This CDR3 reads CASSGSESRQYF. The CDR3 DNA is TGTGCCAGCAGCGGATCCGAGTCCAGGCAGTACTTC.

This clonotype occurred a few times. V is TRBV5-1 and J is TRBJ2-2; D is ambiguous. V was trimmed by 0 bases and J by 4 bases, leaving 10 bases between them. CDR1 is SGHRS and CDR2 is YFSETQ in the germline V gene. This CDR3 spans 15 amino acids. The CDR3 bases are TGCGCCAGCAGCTTGGAAGGCTATTCCACCGGGGAGCTGTTTTTT. Amino acids: CASSLEGYSTGELFF.

This sequence joins TRBV28 and TRBJ2-7; 12 nucleotides match TRBD1. V shed 5 bases, J shed 3 bases, and the junction held 8 bases outside the gene matches. CDR1 MDHEN and CDR2 SYDVKM come from the germline V gene. There are 16 residues in the CDR3. The CDR3 bases are TGTGCCAGCAGTCCATCCGGGACAGGGGGCGACTACGAGCAGTACTTC. This translates into CASSPSGTGGDYEQYF.

This chain connects TRBV25-1 to TRBJ2-2; tentative D call: TRBD2 (5 bases). Germline-derived CDR1 and CDR2 are MGHDK and SYGVNS. This CDR3 has 16 amino acids. V was trimmed by 1 base and J by 1 base, leaving 10 bases between them. CDR3 in amino acids: CASSESQDWNTGELFF. CDR3 bases: TGTGCCAGCAGTGAATCTCAGGACTGGAACACCGGGGAGCTGTTTTTT.

This clonotype came up a few times. The chain links TRBV27 to TRBJ1-6, with no clear D. Trimming cost V 7 bases and J 7 bases, with 14 bases left between them. The CDR3 runs 14 residues. Germline loops: CDR1 MNHEY, CDR2 SMNVEV (reference sequence). CDR3 sequence reads: CASIGLQENSPLHF. In DNA, the CDR3 is TGTGCCAGCATTGGCCTTCAGGAAAATTCACCCCTCCACTTT.

This rearrangement joins TRBV12-3 or TRBV12-4 to TRBJ2-2; the match to TRBD1 covers 9 bases. CDR3 size: 15 residues. Trimming took 5 bases from V and 7 from J; bases not matched to a gene: 8. The CDR3 region has the DNA TGTGCCAGCAGTCGTCCGGGACAGGGAGGCGGGGAGCTGTTTTTT. Translation: CASSRPGQGGGELFF.

This clonotype was counted a few times. This chain uses TRBV9 with TRBJ2-3; a weak D match, TRBD2 (6 bases). The V end lost 4 bases, the J end lost 6 bases, and 15 bases lay between the germline ends. The CDR3 is made up of 14 amino acids. Germline CDR1 reads SGDLS; CDR2 reads YYNGEE. The CDR3 DNA is TGTGCCAGCAGCCCCATTGGGAGGTCGGATACGCAGTATTTT. It codes for CASSPIGRSDTQYF.